A selection of T cell receptor beta chains follows, all from one sample in a study of OX40 agonist ivuxolimab in advanced cancers. Repertoires were generated with immunoSEQ multiplex PCR, while TCRdb's copy carries only in-frame clones and drops some. The sample has some 77,000 clones; 85% to 90% are singletons. The sequencing here drew on CD4+ or CD8+ T cells sorted from blood, taken in a trial of the OX40 agonist ivuxolimab. The receptors were gathered from an adult with an advanced solid tumor such as melanoma, head and neck, liver or kidney cancer. CDR3s include the opening cysteine and the closing phenylalanine or tryptophan. The D gene is left open where the match is weak. Where a row states a size, it is once, few, many or the class of an expanded clone; other rows omit it.

J	V	D	length	size	DNA	CDR3
TRBJ1-1	TRBV28	TRBD1	14	few	TGTGCCAGCACTGGGGACAGGCTCCACACTGAAGCTTTCTTT	CASTGDRLHTEAFF
TRBJ2-7	TRBV28	-	13	-	TGTGCCAGCAGTCCCAGGGCAGGGGAGGAGCAGTACTTC	CASSPRAGEEQYF
TRBJ2-3	TRBV10-1	-	17	-	TGCGCCAGCCACCTATCCGGGCCCTTACACAGGACAGATACGCAGTATTTT	CASHLSGPLHRTDTQYF
TRBJ2-7	TRBV7-2	-	12	-	TGTGCCAGCAGCGTGACAGTCTACGAGCAGTACTTC	CASSVTVYEQYF
TRBJ2-7	TRBV19	-	13	-	TGTGCCAGTACCCCCGGCAGGGGTTACGAGCAGTACTTC	CASTPGRGYEQYF
TRBJ2-7	TRBV30	-	12	-	TGTGCCTGGAGTGTCCTGGGGTACGAGCAGTACTTC	CAWSVLGYEQYF
TRBJ2-7	TRBV18	-	14	-	TGTGCCAGCTCACCGGGGACGGATTCCTACGAGCAGTACTTC	CASSPGTDSYEQYF
TRBJ2-3	TRBV10-3	TRBD2	17	-	TGTGCCATCAGTGAAACTAGCGGGAGGTACAATTCAGATACGCAGTATTTT	CAISETSGRYNSDTQYF
TRBJ2-1	TRBV7-3	-	15	few	TGTGCCAGCAGCCCAAGCGGGCAGGGTGGCGGGGAGCAGTTCTTC	CASSPSGQGGGEQFF
TRBJ2-1	TRBV4-3	TRBD2	15	once	TGCGCCAGCAGGCCGACTAGCGGAGCCTACAATGAGCAGTTCTTC	CASRPTSGAYNEQFF
TRBJ2-3	TRBV20-1	-	10	-	TGCAGTGCCGGCACAGATACGCAGTATTTT	CSAGTDTQYF
TRBJ1-2	TRBV4-3	-	15	-	TGCGCCAGCAGCCAAGACGGGCAGGAGCGCTATGGCTACACCTTC	CASSQDGQERYGYTF
TRBJ1-1	TRBV7-9	TRBD1	16	-	TGTGCCAGCAGCTCATACGGGACAGGGACGGGCACTGAAGCTTTCTTT	CASSSYGTGTGTEAFF
TRBJ1-2	TRBV7-3	-	13	-	TGTGCCAGCAGCCCAGGGGAGCGAACGGGCTACACCTTC	CASSPGERTGYTF
TRBJ1-2	TRBV7-2	-	14	-	TGTGCCAGCAGCCTAGAGAGGATGGGCTATGGCTACACCTTC	CASSLERMGYGYTF
TRBJ1-4	TRBV27	-	14	once	TGTGCCAGCAGTTTAGCGGGTTCTAATGAAAAACTGTTTTTT	CASSLAGSNEKLFF
TRBJ2-7	TRBV7-2	TRBD2	14	-	TGTGCCAGCAGCTGGGACTACCGCTCCTACGAGCAGTACTTC	CASSWDYRSYEQYF
TRBJ1-2	TRBV28	TRBD1	16	-	TGTGCCAGCAGAGGGACAGGGGGCGCTTTTAACTATGGCTACACCTTC	CASRGTGGAFNYGYTF
TRBJ1-3	TRBV28	-	16	-	TGTGCCAGCAGTCTGTACGGGTCGACTTCTGGAAACACCATATATTTT	CASSLYGSTSGNTIYF
TRBJ2-7	TRBV4-2	-	16	-	TGTGCCAGCAGCCAAGGCGTCTTGTCAGGGACCTACGAGCAGTACTTC	CASSQGVLSGTYEQYF
TRBJ1-4	TRBV6-5	TRBD1	14	-	TGTGCCAGCGGGACGGGACAGCGTAATGAAAAACTGTTTTTT	CASGTGQRNEKLFF
TRBJ2-7	TRBV6-5	-	13	-	TGTGCCAGCAGTTCGGGACACTCCTACGAGCAGTACTTC	CASSSGHSYEQYF
TRBJ1-1	TRBV30	TRBD1	13	-	TGTGCCTGGGACAGGGGCCGGAACACTGAAGCTTTCTTT	CAWDRGRNTEAFF
TRBJ2-7	TRBV7-2	TRBD2	17	-	TGTGCCAGCTCTCAAAAAGGGACTAGCGGGGCTGTGGGGGAGCAGTACTTC	CASSQKGTSGAVGEQYF
TRBJ1-3	TRBV19	TRBD1	13	once	TGTGCCAGTAAATTGGGACAGTCAAACACCATATATTTT	CASKLGQSNTIYF
TRBJ2-7	TRBV2	-	14	-	TGTGCCAGTCACCCCGACAGCTACGGCTACGAGCAGTACTTC	CASHPDSYGYEQYF
TRBJ2-2	TRBV28	-	15	once	TGTGCCAGCAGTTTGGAGCGGAGATACACCGGGGAGCTGTTTTTT	CASSLERRYTGELFF
TRBJ1-1	TRBV5-6	TRBD1	12	-	TGTGCCAGCAGACGAGGGGGCAGCGAGGCTTTCTTT	CASRRGGSEAFF
TRBJ2-4	TRBV28	TRBD2	16	once	TGTGCCAGCAGGTCGGGACTAGCGGGCGCCAAAAACATTCAGTACTTC	CASRSGLAGAKNIQYF
TRBJ2-7	TRBV10-3	TRBD2	14	-	TGTGCCATCACCGGACTAGCGGGAGTAAACGAGCAGTACTTC	CAITGLAGVNEQYF
TRBJ1-2	TRBV11-3	TRBD1	14	-	TGTGCCAGCAGCCCGCCTGGGACAGGGTATGGCTACACCTTC	CASSPPGTGYGYTF
TRBJ2-7	TRBV7-8	-	14	-	TGTGCCAGCAGCTTAGGAGTAGGGGCCTACGAGCAGTACTTC	CASSLGVGAYEQYF
TRBJ2-3	TRBV7-2	TRBD1	16	-	TGTGCCAGCAGCTTAGCCGGGACAGGGGGCGCAGATACGCAGTATTTT	CASSLAGTGGADTQYF
TRBJ2-7	TRBV6-1	-	11	-	TGTGCCAGCAGACGGGTCGACGAGCAGTACTTC	CASRRVDEQYF
TRBJ2-3	TRBV25-1	TRBD1	16	few	TGTGCCAGCAGCGAGAGGACAGGGAACGGGCGAGATACGCAGTATTTT	CASSERTGNGRDTQYF
TRBJ1-4	TRBV7-2	TRBD1	15	-	TGTGCCAGCAGCTCACTAGGGACAGGGGATGAAAAACTGTTTTTT	CASSSLGTGDEKLFF
TRBJ2-1	TRBV5-4	-	14	-	TGTGCCAGCAGCCCGCCGGGGGATTACAATGAGCAGTTCTTC	CASSPPGDYNEQFF
TRBJ2-3	TRBV7-2	TRBD2	14	-	TGTGCCAGCAGCCTAGCGGGAGTTACAGATACGCAGTATTTT	CASSLAGVTDTQYF
TRBJ1-5	TRBV28	TRBD1	15	-	TGTGCCAGCACACCACAGGGGGCAGGCAATCAGCCCCAGCATTTT	CASTPQGAGNQPQHF
TRBJ2-7	TRBV7-9	-	14	-	TGTGCCAGCAGCTCGGACCCGAGCTCCTACGAGCAGTACTTC	CASSSDPSSYEQYF
TRBJ2-5	TRBV9	-	14	-	TGTGCCAGCAGCGTAGGGGGGACCCAAGAGACCCAGTACTTC	CASSVGGTQETQYF
TRBJ2-3	TRBV5-1	-	14	-	TGCGCCAGCAGCTTGACTAGAGGGGGAGATACGCAGTATTTT	CASSLTRGGDTQYF
TRBJ2-7	TRBV11-2	TRBD1	13	-	TGTGCCAGCAGCCGGGACAGGGCCTACGAGCAGTACTTC	CASSRDRAYEQYF
TRBJ2-1	TRBV11-1	TRBD1	15	once	TGTGCCAGCAGGAGAGGGACAGGGTCGTACAATGAGCAGTTCTTC	CASRRGTGSYNEQFF
TRBJ2-7	TRBV30	TRBD2	18	-	TGTGCCTGGAGTGTACTTAGTGTGTTGGGTAGCGGGAGCGGTGAGCAGTACTTC	CAWSVLSVLGSGSGEQYF
TRBJ2-7	TRBV6-5	TRBD1	14	-	TGTGCCAGCAGTTCCTCGACAGGGACCTACGAGCAGTACTTC	CASSSSTGTYEQYF
TRBJ1-2	TRBV5-1	-	13	once	TGCGCCAGCCGTGAGACACCGGAGGATGGCTACACCTTC	CASRETPEDGYTF
TRBJ2-1	TRBV4-3	TRBD2	15	-	TGCGCCAGCAGCCAAGATTTTGGCGGGAGGTATGAGCAGTTCTTC	CASSQDFGGRYEQFF
TRBJ2-7	TRBV6-5	-	14	-	TGTGCCAGCAGTTACAGGCTGAACTCCTACGAGCAGTACTTC	CASSYRLNSYEQYF
TRBJ1-1	TRBV28	-	14	-	TGTGCCAGCATCCACTCGGGGGGGGACGCTGAAGCTTTCTTT	CASIHSGGDAEAFF
TRBJ2-5	TRBV7-9	-	13	-	TGTGCCAGCAGCTTGGGGAGTTGGGAGACCCAGTACTTC	CASSLGSWETQYF
TRBJ2-7	TRBV2	TRBD2	13	few	TGTGCCAGCAGGACTAGCGGGAGTTACGAGCAGTACTTC	CASRTSGSYEQYF
TRBJ1-1	TRBV11-3	-	13	-	TGTGCCAGCAGTTCCGGAATTAACACTGAAGCTTTCTTT	CASSSGINTEAFF